The source of this TCR beta chain is a study of blood T cell repertoires in COVID-19. Using immunoSEQ multiplex PCR, the repertoire was profiled, and TCRdb retains in-frame clones only, with some absent. The sample consists of about 370,000 clones, 80% to 90% of them appearing once. Each participant's cohort was designated according to participant-reported clinical history. Germline assignment: CDR1 LNHDA and CDR2 SQIVND (reference sequence). The CDR3 consists of 17 residues. Trimming left V 3 bases short and J 0 bases short, with 15 bases between. V usage is TRBV19 and J usage is TRBJ2-1; a possible D gene is TRBD1 (6 bases). Input material: PBMCs or T cells enriched from blood (not recorded which). This receptor was taken from a man aged 18 to 30 who had recovered from COVID-19. CDR3 DNA sequence: TGTGCCAGTAGTATCAGTTTGGGGGCAGCCTCCTACAATGAGCAGTTCTTC. Translated, it gives CASSISLGAASYNEQFF.